This TCR beta chain was documented in a study of regulatory T cells in long-lasting Graves disease. Arm-PCR of CDR3 regions and iRepertoire HTBI primers were the basis on which TCR beta libraries were built. MiXCR was run by TCRdb on the multiplex PCR reads, yielding one entry per CDR3 protein. The top ten clones hold roughly 20% of a sample with hundreds of thousands of distinct CDR3 sequences, about a fifth of them seen once. The time point denotes: persistent/refractory GD, antithyroid drugs over 5 years with positive TRAb. Following extraction of RNA from PBMCs, that RNA was used to make the TCR library. The CDR3 extends over 13 amino acids. Per the germline V gene, CDR1 is ENHRY and CDR2 is SYGVKD. V lost 6 bases to trimming and J lost 2 bases, with 10 bases between them.

This chain joins TRBV10-3 and TRBJ1-1; maybe TRBD1 (5 bases). The sequencing used peripheral blood mononuclear cells (PBMCs), collected when the disease was refractory, from a patient treated with antithyroid drugs. This TCR came from a female donor with Graves disease. CDR3 nucleotides: TGTGCCATCAGAGGTGGGGGAAACACTGAAGCTTTCTTT. Translation gives CAIRGGGNTEAFF.